These T cell receptor beta chains were read from a single sample in a study of T cells after posttransplantation cyclophosphamide. Profiled with immunoSEQ multiplex PCR; TCRdb holds only in-frame clones, not every one. This set yields over 20,000 clones and no singletons; the top ten hold over 1.3%. Input material: PBMCs. These receptor sequences come from a man aged 50 to 60 in good health, CMV-negative, and a related stem cell transplant donor. The CDR3 runs from the conserved cysteine through the conserved F or W. A D gene is named only where the DNA matches it firmly. Part of the rows lack a size; the others show once, few, many or a class for expanded clones.

TRBD2	many	TRBV6-5	TRBJ2-7	TGTGCCAGCACCGACCCAGCTAGCGGCGCCTACGAGCAGTACTTC	CASTDPASGAYEQYF
TRBD1	many	TRBV29-1	TRBJ1-2	TGCAGCGTTGGACAGGGTAACTATGGCTACACCTTC	CSVGQGNYGYTF
NA	many	TRBV19	TRBJ2-2	TGTGCCAGTGGGGGCTTCACCGGGGAGCTGTTTTTT	CASGGFTGELFF
NA	many	TRBV6-4	TRBJ1-1	TGTGCCAGCAGTGACCAGGGGTTCGGTGTTACTGAAGCTTTCTTT	CASSDQGFGVTEAFF
TRBD1	many	TRBV6-1	TRBJ1-2	TGTGCCAGCAGCCCAGGGGGGACAGGGGCCTACACCTTC	CASSPGGTGAYTF
TRBD1	many	TRBV18	TRBJ1-4	TGTGCCAGCTCACCACGACAGGGGTCAACTAATGAAAAACTGTTTTTT	CASSPRQGSTNEKLFF
TRBD2	many	TRBV6-5	TRBJ2-7	TGTGCCAGCAGGCCTTGGCGGGGGGCTGCCTACGAGCAGTACTTC	CASRPWRGAAYEQYF
TRBD1	many	TRBV10-3	TRBJ2-5	TGTGCCAACAAGGGACAGGGGGCAGAGGAGACCCAGTACTTC	CANKGQGAEETQYF
TRBD1	many	TRBV11-2	TRBJ2-4	TGTGCCAGCAGCCCCCGGGACAGGCAGTACTTC	CASSPRDRQYF
NA	many	TRBV18	TRBJ1-1	TGTGCCAGCTCACCTCCAAGCCGGGAGGGGGGGACTGAAGCTTTCTTT	CASSPPSREGGTEAFF
TRBD2	many	TRBV28	TRBJ2-7	TGTGCCAGCAGAGAACTAGCGGCCGTGTCCTACGAGCAGTACTTC	CASRELAAVSYEQYF
TRBD2	many	TRBV19	TRBJ2-1	TGTGCCAGTAGTATCGCAGGGTCCAAGGGCGGGGGCTCCTACAATGAGCAGTTCTTC	CASSIAGSKGGGSYNEQFF
NA	few	TRBV25-1	TRBJ2-5	TGTGCCAGCAGTGGCCTACAGGGAGAGACCCAGTACTTC	CASSGLQGETQYF
NA	many	TRBV11-2	TRBJ2-5	TGTGCCAGCAGCCCTACCCTCCGCCTAGAGGAGACCCAGTACTTC	CASSPTLRLEETQYF
NA	many	TRBV7-3	TRBJ2-2	TGTGCCAGCAGCTCCGCCGAGGGCCGGGAGCTGTTTTTT	CASSSAEGRELFF
TRBD2	many	TRBV9	TRBJ2-1	TGTGCCAGCAGCGCCTCCGGGAGGAGAAATGAGCAGTTCTTC	CASSASGRRNEQFF
TRBD1	many	TRBV5-5	TRBJ1-4	TGTGCCAGCAGCCTTGACAGGGGTAGTGAAAAACTGTTTTTT	CASSLDRGSEKLFF
NA	many	TRBV5-1	TRBJ1-4	TGCGCCAGCAGCGAGCTAGGGGTTCGATCTAATGAAAAACTGTTTTTT	CASSELGVRSNEKLFF
NA	many	TRBV10-2	TRBJ1-1	TGCGCCAGCAGTGAGTCCGGGACAGAAGCTTTCTTT	CASSESGTEAFF
TRBD1	many	TRBV27	TRBJ2-7	TGTGCCAGCAGTTTACTGGGACAGTCCTACGAGCAGTACTTC	CASSLLGQSYEQYF
NA	many	TRBV21-1	TRBJ1-5	TGTGCCAGCAGCGAGGACACCAGTCCTTATAGCAATCAGCCCCAGCATTTT	CASSEDTSPYSNQPQHF
NA	few	TRBV11-2	TRBJ2-5	TGTGCCAGCAGCTTCGACAGCCTGGTGCAGTACTTC	CASSFDSLVQYF
TRBD1	many	TRBV27	TRBJ1-5	TGTGCCAGCAGTTTATCGACAGGGCTCCCTAATCAGCCCCAGCATTTT	CASSLSTGLPNQPQHF
TRBD1	medium-sized	TRBV6-1	TRBJ1-4	TGTGCCAGCAGTGGACGGGACAGGTTTAATGAAAAACTGTTTTTT	CASSGRDRFNEKLFF
NA	many	TRBV30	TRBJ2-5	TGTGCCTGGGCGGGTGGGCTGCAAGAGACCCAGTACTTC	CAWAGGLQETQYF
NA	many	TRBV5-1	TRBJ2-1	TGCGCCAGCAGCTTGGTGGGGGGGGGCAGAAATGAGCAGTTCTTC	CASSLVGGGRNEQFF
NA	many	TRBV7-2	TRBJ2-4	TGTGCCAGCAGCTTAACTCAGGGGTCCAAAAACATTCAGTACTTC	CASSLTQGSKNIQYF
NA	many	TRBV27	TRBJ1-1	TGTGCCAGCAGTTCATACAGGGTGGCTGAAGCTTTCTTT	CASSSYRVAEAFF
TRBD1	many	TRBV7-3	TRBJ1-2	TGTGCCAGCAGCTTATCCCCAGGGGGCGCAAGGGGCTACACCTTC	CASSLSPGGARGYTF
NA	many	TRBV5-5	TRBJ2-6	TGTGCCAGCAGTTCCCCGGGGTCTGGGGCCAACGTCCTGACTTTC	CASSSPGSGANVLTF
NA	NA	TRBV6-5	TRBJ1-1	TGTGCCAGCAGTTACTCCCCGGGGGTGGCCACTGAAGCTTTCTTT	CASSYSPGVATEAFF
TRBD1	many	TRBV6-4	TRBJ2-7	TGTGCCAGCATGGGACAGGGGGCGCGGAACGAGCAGTACTTC	CASMGQGARNEQYF
TRBD1	many	TRBV5-5	TRBJ2-7	TGTGCCAGCAGCTTGACAGGGGGCAGTTCTAACGTGCAGTACTTC	CASSLTGGSSNVQYF
NA	many	TRBV27	TRBJ2-1	TGTGCCAGCAGTTTATCGAGGCAGGGTTTTGGTGAGCAGTTCTTC	CASSLSRQGFGEQFF
TRBD1	many	TRBV9	TRBJ2-7	TGTGCCAGCAGCGTAGCCGACAGACCGGGACAGGGAGCCTACGAGCAGTACTTC	CASSVADRPGQGAYEQYF
NA	many	TRBV28	TRBJ2-7	TGTGCCAGCAGTATTTGGACAGAACCCTACGAGCAGTACTTC	CASSIWTEPYEQYF
NA	many	TRBV29-1	TRBJ1-1	TGCAGCGTTGAAGAGGGGACTTACACTGAAGCTTTCTTT	CSVEEGTYTEAFF
NA	many	TRBV5-6	TRBJ2-3	TGTGCCAGCAGCTTGTCCAATACGCAGTATTTT	CASSLSNTQYF
NA	many	TRBV27	TRBJ2-3	TGTGCCAGCAGTTTTCGAGGGCTCGCGAATACGCAGTATTTT	CASSFRGLANTQYF
TRBD1	NA	TRBV5-1	TRBJ2-5	TGCGCCAGCAGCTCCTGGACAGGGGGAGGAGAGACCCAGTACTTC	CASSSWTGGGETQYF
NA	many	TRBV19	TRBJ2-2	TGTGCCAGTAGTACGCAGGGTTCCCCCGGGGAGCTGTTTTTT	CASSTQGSPGELFF
TRBD1	many	TRBV28	TRBJ2-5	TGTGCCAGCAGTTTCCTAATCCGGGACAGGGAGATTCAAGAGACCCAGTACTTC	CASSFLIRDREIQETQYF
NA	many	TRBV10-1	TRBJ2-2	TGCGCCAGCAGTGAGGAGAGGAACACCGGGGAGCTGTTTTTT	CASSEERNTGELFF
TRBD2	many	TRBV5-1	TRBJ2-7	TGCGCCAGCAGCCAAACCACCGGGACTAGCTACGAGCAGTACTTC	CASSQTTGTSYEQYF
NA	many	TRBV19	TRBJ1-1	TGTGCCAGTACCAGAACAGGGATAATATCTGAAGCTTTCTTT	CASTRTGIISEAFF
TRBD1	many	TRBV9	TRBJ2-3	TGTGCCAGCAGCGTAGGGGGGACAGGGTTCGCAGCTGGACCAGATACGCAGTATTTT	CASSVGGTGFAAGPDTQYF
TRBD1	many	TRBV11-2	TRBJ1-2	TGTGCCAGCAGCTTGCGACAGGGGATTCCGGGGGACTATGGCTACACCTTC	CASSLRQGIPGDYGYTF
NA	many	TRBV7-3	TRBJ2-4	TGTGCCAGCAGTTCCGGGAAATTTCGGGAAAACATTCAGTACTTC	CASSSGKFRENIQYF
NA	many	TRBV19	TRBJ2-7	TGTGCCAGTAGTTACCGGGGACAAACTTACGAGCAGTACTTC	CASSYRGQTYEQYF
TRBD1	many	TRBV6-5	TRBJ1-5	TGTGCCAGCAGGACAGGGAGTCATCAGCCCCAGCATTTT	CASRTGSHQPQHF
NA	many	TRBV7-2	TRBJ1-4	TGTGCCAGCAGCCCCGGGGACACCAGTAATGAAAAACTGTTTTTT	CASSPGDTSNEKLFF
TRBD2	few	TRBV5-4	TRBJ2-1	TGTGCCAGCAGCCGGGGACTAGCGGGAGGCCCCTACAATGAGCAGTTCTTC	CASSRGLAGGPYNEQFF
NA	many	TRBV5-5	TRBJ2-3	TGTGCCAGCAGCTTGACCGTACTCACAGATACGCAGTATTTT	CASSLTVLTDTQYF
TRBD2	many	TRBV11-2	TRBJ2-1	TGTGCCATCCCGACTAGCGGAGCACGGAATCATGAGCAGTTCTTC	CAIPTSGARNHEQFF
TRBD2	many	TRBV4-1	TRBJ2-5	TGCGCCAGCAGCCAGGCTAGCGGGAGGCTACTCGGGGCCCAGTACTTC	CASSQASGRLLGAQYF
NA	many	TRBV6-1	TRBJ1-5	TGTGCCAGCAGTGAAGCGGGGGGGCAGGGTCAGCCCCAGCATTTT	CASSEAGGQGQPQHF
NA	many	TRBV5-1	TRBJ1-5	TGCGCCAGCAGCTTGTTGCCAGGGATGGACCAGCCCCAGCATTTT	CASSLLPGMDQPQHF
TRBD2	many	TRBV7-2	TRBJ2-1	TGTGCCAGCAGCTGGCCGGGACTAGTTTACAATGAGCAGTTCTTC	CASSWPGLVYNEQFF